This TCR beta chain came from a study of Graves' ophthalmopathy and Graves' hyperthyroidism. Amplification from RNA transcripts yielded the TCR beta CDR3 regions. Second-round multiplex PCR followed a first-round RT-PCR using HTBI primers. A single record per CDR3 protein comes from TCRdb applying MiXCR to the multiplex PCR reads. The sample has approximately 330,000 distinct CDR3 sequences, 17% seen once. The CDR3 is 18 amino acids. From germline, CDR1 is SGHDN and CDR2 FVKESK. In its sample, this clonotype was seen a few times. Specimen: peripheral blood. V and J are TRBV14 and TRBJ2-7; TRBD2 matches at 12 bases. The DNA end is a closer match to TRBJ2-5, so the J assignment may be wrong. The receptor's source is an adult man with Graves' ophthalmopathy. This CDR3 reads CASSQDPETSGSGETQYF. The CDR3 bases are TGTGCCAGCAGCCAAGATCCTGAGACTAGCGGGAGTGGGGAGACCCAGTACTTC.